These 12 T cell receptor beta chains originate from one sample sequenced in a study of blood T cell repertoires in COVID-19. This table comes from immunoSEQ multiplex PCR, and its TCRdb copy is limited to in-frame clones, with some not included. The sample shows over 95,000 clones, 75% to 90% of them seen only once. The sequenced sample was peripheral blood. Every receptor here comes from a woman between 55 and 75 years old with COVID-19, enrolled during active disease.

The chain employs TRBV5-1 and TRBJ2-2; D uncertain. The V end was cut by 1 base, the J end by 6 bases, with 7 bases between. The CDR3 is made up of 13 amino acids. Germline-derived CDR1 and CDR2 are SGHRS and YFSETQ. This CDR3 is CASSLSIPGELFF. The CDR3 nucleotides read TGCGCCAGCAGCTTGTCAATCCCCGGGGAGCTGTTTTTT.

This chain uses TRBV7-2 with TRBJ1-5; perhaps TRBD1 as D (5 bases). Trimming shortened V by 1 base and J by 3 bases, and 13 bases separated the two germline ends. CDR1 and CDR2 (germline): SGHTA, FQGNSA. The length of the CDR3 is 16 residues. The CDR3 here is CASSLGRGLSNQPQHF. The CDR3 DNA sequence: TGTGCCAGCAGCTTAGGGAGGGGACTATCCAATCAGCCCCAGCATTTT.

The chain combines TRBV6-5 with TRBJ1-2; D is ambiguous. CDR1 is MNHEY and CDR2 is SVGAGI in the germline V gene. Trimming took off 0 bases at V and 7 bases at J, with 15 bases between the two ends. There are 15 residues in the CDR3. The CDR3 DNA reads as TGTGCCAGCAGTTACTCTACCTTTTACACGGGTGGCTACACCTTC. Translation gives CASSYSTFYTGGYTF.

The chain carries TRBV6-2 or TRBV6-3 and TRBJ2-3; TRBD2 agrees at 10 bases. V shed 6 bases and J 4 bases; nucleotides not matched to a gene: 7. This CDR3 region has 15 residues. The germline gives CDR1 MNHEY, CDR2 SVGEGT. The CDR3 DNA is TGTGCCAGCAGCGTGGGGACTAGCGTCGCAGATACGCAGTATTTT. This gives the protein CASSVGTSVADTQYF.

This clone was seen once. CDR3 sequence reads: CASSISPTGGLDTQYF. DNA for the CDR3: TGTGCCAGTAGTATCTCCCCCACAGGGGGCTTAGATACGCAGTATTTT. V and J are TRBV19 and TRBJ2-3, with 9 bases lining up with TRBD1. CDR1 and CDR2 (germline): LNHDA, SQIVND (reference sequence). Trimming at V came to 3 bases and at J to 5 bases, leaving 9 bases not matched to a gene. The CDR3 contains 16 residues.

V gene TRBV7-2 combines with J gene TRBJ2-3; D call uncertain. Looked up from germline, CDR1 is SGHTA and CDR2 is FQGNSA. V lost 2 bases, J lost 2 bases, and 5 bases lay in between. The CDR3 spans 13 residues. DNA of the CDR3: TGTGCCAGCAGCTTATCCATCACAGATACGCAGTATTTT. The encoded protein is CASSLSITDTQYF.

A single count supports this clone. The chain joins TRBV7-2 to TRBJ1-5; D is uncertain. Germline-derived CDR1 and CDR2 are SGHTA and FQGNSA. Trimming shortened V by 1 base and J by 4 bases, and 8 bases separated the two germline ends. This CDR3 has 14 amino acids. The CDR3 DNA reads as TGTGCCAGCAGCTTAGGGTTAGCAAATCAGCCCCAGCATTTT. Protein sequence: CASSLGLANQPQHF. Full variable domain (outside the CDR3, taken from reference TRBV7-2 and TRBJ1-5): GAGVSQSPSNKVTEKGKDVELRCDPISGHTALYWYRQSLGQGLEFLIYFQGNSAPDKSGLPSDRFSAERTGGSVSTLTIQRTQQEDSAVYLCASSLGLANQPQHFGDGTRLSIL.

This chain connects TRBV24-1 to TRBJ2-1; TRBD2 matches 7 bases. V gave up 1 base and J gave up 3 bases; unmatched junction bases: 14. The germline CDR1 and CDR2 sequences are KGHDR and SFDVKD. This CDR3 contains 19 residues. The CDR3 spells CATSDLRRRSGEDYNEQFF. CDR3 nucleotides: TGTGCCACCAGTGATTTAAGGCGGAGGAGCGGGGAAGACTACAATGAGCAGTTCTTC.

The rearrangement links TRBV13 to TRBJ2-7; 8 bases match TRBD1. J lost 6 bases, V lost 0 bases, and 10 bases had no gene match. The CDR3 spans 16 residues. CDR1 and CDR2 from the germline V gene are PRHDT and FYEKMQ (reference sequence). CDR3 sequence: CASSLGPVRQGSEQYF. CDR3 DNA: TGTGCCAGCAGCTTAGGCCCAGTGAGACAGGGGTCCGAGCAGTACTTC.

This chain joins TRBV11-2 and TRBJ1-1; possible D gene TRBD1, 6 bases. Germline V gene lookup returns CDR1 SGHAT and CDR2 FQNNGV. Trimming removed 5 bases at V and 4 bases at J, with 26 bases between. The CDR3 loop spans 18 amino acids. The CDR3 reads CASSIRIRGSERGTEAFF. CDR3 nucleotide sequence: TGTGCCAGCAGCATCCGAATCAGGGGCAGCGAAAGAGGCACTGAAGCTTTCTTT.

The J gene is TRBJ1-4, the V gene TRBV3-1 (or the pseudogene TRBV3-2), with D uncertain. CDR1 is LGHDT, CDR2 YNNKEL, per germline (reference sequence). The CDR3 spans 14 residues. V lost 6 bases and J 5 bases, leaving 13 bases between the germline ends. CDR3 amino acids: CASSPGSGNEKLFF. In nucleotides, the CDR3 is TGTGCCAGCAGTCCCGGAAGCGGGAATGAAAAACTGTTTTTT.

In DNA, the CDR3 is TGCAGCGCCGAAGGCCCTCGCGGGCAGTACTTC. This translates into CSAEGPRGQYF. The chain links TRBV29-1 to TRBJ2-7; no definite D call. The CDR3 spans 11 residues. The germline CDR1 and CDR2 sequences are SQVTM and ANQGSEA. V lost 7 bases, J lost 9 bases, and 16 bases lay in between.